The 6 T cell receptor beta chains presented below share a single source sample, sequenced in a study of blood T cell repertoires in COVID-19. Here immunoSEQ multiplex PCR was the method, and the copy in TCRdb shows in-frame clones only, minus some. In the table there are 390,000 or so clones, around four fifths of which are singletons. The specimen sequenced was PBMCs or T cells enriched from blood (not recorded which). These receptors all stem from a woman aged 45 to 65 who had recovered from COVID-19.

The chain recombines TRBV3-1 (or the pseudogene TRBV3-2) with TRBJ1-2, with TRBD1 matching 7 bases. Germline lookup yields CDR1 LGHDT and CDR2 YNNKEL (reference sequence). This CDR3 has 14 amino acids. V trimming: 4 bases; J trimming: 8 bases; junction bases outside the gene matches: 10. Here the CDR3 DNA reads TGTGCCAGCAGCCTACAACAGGGGATCAGCGGCTACACCTTC. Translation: CASSLQQGISGYTF.

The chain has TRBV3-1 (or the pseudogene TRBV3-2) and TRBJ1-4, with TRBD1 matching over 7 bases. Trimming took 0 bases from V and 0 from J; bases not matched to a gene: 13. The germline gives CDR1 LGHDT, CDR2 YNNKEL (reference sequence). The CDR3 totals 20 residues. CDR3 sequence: CASSQDLETGSPATNEKLFF. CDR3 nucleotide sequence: TGTGCCAGCAGCCAAGATCTTGAGACAGGGTCCCCGGCAACTAATGAAAAACTGTTTTTT.

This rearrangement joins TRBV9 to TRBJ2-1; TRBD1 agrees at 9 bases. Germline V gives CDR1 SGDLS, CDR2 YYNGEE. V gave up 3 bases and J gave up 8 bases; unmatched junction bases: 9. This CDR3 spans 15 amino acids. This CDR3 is CASSEVQGARHEQFF. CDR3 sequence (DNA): TGTGCCAGCAGCGAGGTACAGGGGGCTCGCCATGAGCAGTTCTTC.

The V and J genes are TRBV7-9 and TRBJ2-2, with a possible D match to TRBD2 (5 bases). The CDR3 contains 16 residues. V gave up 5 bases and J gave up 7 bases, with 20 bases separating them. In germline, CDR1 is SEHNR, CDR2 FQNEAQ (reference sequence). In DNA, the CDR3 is TGTGCCAGCAGCCCAATTGAGGGCAGGCACGGCGGGGAGCTGTTTTTT. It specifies CASSPIEGRHGGELFF.

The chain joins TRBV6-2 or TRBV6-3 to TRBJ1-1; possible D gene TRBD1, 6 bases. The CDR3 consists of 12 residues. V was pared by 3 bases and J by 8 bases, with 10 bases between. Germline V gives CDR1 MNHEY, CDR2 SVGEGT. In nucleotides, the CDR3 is TGTGCCAGCAGTTATATCAGGGGCGAAGCTTTCTTT. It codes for CASSYIRGEAFF.

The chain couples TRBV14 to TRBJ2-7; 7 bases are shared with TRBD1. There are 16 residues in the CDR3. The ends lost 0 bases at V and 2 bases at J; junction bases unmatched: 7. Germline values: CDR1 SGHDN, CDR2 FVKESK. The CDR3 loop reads CASSQDQGQAAYEQYF. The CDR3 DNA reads TGTGCCAGCAGCCAAGACCAAGGACAGGCCGCCTACGAGCAGTACTTC.